Listed below are T cell receptor beta chains from one sample, sequenced in a study of CXCR3-negative and CXCR3-positive naive CD8 T cells. TCRdb derives one entry per CDR3 protein from the 5' RACE reads, leaving out DNA. The sample totals tens of thousands of distinct CDR3 sequences. Source material: naive CXCR3- CD8+ T cells from blood. Receptors were obtained from a human donor in good health. Some clones in this sample may be carry-over from other donors' samples. The CDR3 runs from the conserved cysteine through the conserved F or W.

J gene,CDR3 length,V gene,CDR3 protein
TRBJ1-5,13,TRBV29-1,CSVWTGGNQPQHF
TRBJ2-7,14,TRBV7-9,CASSQGLLGNEQYF
TRBJ1-1,14,TRBV4-1,CASSQAGENTEAFF
TRBJ2-1,16,TRBV7-7,CASSSTMTGGLNEQFF
TRBJ2-1,13,TRBV7-9,CASSPTTRLEQFF
TRBJ1-2,13,TRBV9,CASSHWGTGGYTF
TRBJ1-2,15,TRBV19,CASSNQGTPNYGYTF
TRBJ2-5,13,TRBV29-1,CSVVVGGLFTQYF
TRBJ1-4,12,TRBV27,CASSLFGGKLFF
TRBJ1-2,15,TRBV20-1,CSARVRTGVVNGYTF
TRBJ2-3,23,TRBV7-8,CASSSRWGTERLGGQGDTDTQYF
TRBJ2-7,16,TRBV20-1,CSARDTSAVSSYEQYF
TRBJ2-7,14,TRBV28,CASSSMGTGSEQYF
TRBJ2-7,14,TRBV7-9,CASSLEARSYEQYF
TRBJ2-1,13,TRBV7-7,CASSPGQGNEQFF
TRBJ2-3,14,TRBV7-2,CASSLARYTDTQYF
TRBJ1-2,13,TRBV28,CATQAGLNYGYTF
TRBJ2-3,17,TRBV6-2/TRBV6-3,CASSRGGVLPSTDTQYF
TRBJ2-2,15,TRBV6-2/TRBV6-3,CASRLQNANTGELFF
TRBJ2-1,15,TRBV7-9,CASSFGTRIGNEQFF
TRBJ2-1,15,TRBV29-1,CSVTTGTGTYNEQFF
TRBJ2-7,12,TRBV5-1,CASSLMSYEQYF
TRBJ2-7,18,TRBV28,CASSLLRGRTSGPYEQYF
TRBJ2-7,14,TRBV7-9,CASSLSASDYEQYF
TRBJ2-1,15,TRBV19,CASSIDRGGHNEQFF
TRBJ2-7,15,TRBV15,CATSQRDGVPNKQYF
TRBJ2-2,14,TRBV6-6,CASSPSTDTGELFF
TRBJ1-1,13,TRBV27,CASSLSVNTEAFF
TRBJ2-7,14,TRBV27,CASSLSVNVREQYF
TRBJ2-7,16,TRBV15,CATSRDVTGAVYEQYF
TRBJ2-1,17,TRBV4-1,CASSQDPASGGYNEQFF
TRBJ2-5,15,TRBV7-3,CASSAGLGIQETQYF
TRBJ1-1,16,TRBV5-1,CASSFEATKPNTEAFF
TRBJ1-2,13,TRBV29-1,CSVRQGPDYGYTF
TRBJ2-3,14,TRBV11-2,CASSLTVSADTQYF
TRBJ2-3,16,TRBV7-6,CASSPVLAGSTDTQYF
TRBJ2-7,14,TRBV12-3/TRBV12-4,CASSFSGGAYEQYF
TRBJ2-7,14,TRBV28,CASSLRLATYEQYF
TRBJ2-7,13,TRBV12-5,CASALVGSYEQYF
TRBJ2-7,14,TRBV29-1,CSAGTARVNYEQYF
TRBJ2-1,16,TRBV5-1,CASSLGTSGAYNEQFF